Presented here are 24 T cell receptor beta chains from one specimen sequenced in a study of cytomegalovirus exposure and HLA in healthy donors. The PCR had 60 Vbeta and 13 Jbeta primers. Some clones are missing from TCRdb's copy, which holds only in-frame ones; the method was immunoSEQ multiplex PCR. The sample has around 71,000 clones. Source material: PBMCs. The receptors were gathered from a woman in her 30s in good health and CMV-seronegative.

This chain joins TRBV5-1 and TRBJ1-1; tentative D call: TRBD1 (6 bases). Germline-derived CDR1 and CDR2 are SGHRS and YFSETQ. The CDR3 consists of 13 residues. The V gene lost 4 bases and the J gene lost 3 bases, with 10 bases spanning the gap. CDR3 residues: CASSPGVDTEAFF. CDR3 coding DNA: TGCGCCAGCAGCCCAGGGGTGGACACTGAAGCTTTCTTT.

The V and J genes are TRBV6-5 and TRBJ2-7, with D maybe TRBD2 (6 bases). With 8 bases removed from V and 2 bases from J, the gap between germline ends came to 16 bases. The CDR3 spans 14 residues. The germline V gene encodes CDR1 MNHEY and CDR2 SVGAGI. CDR3 in amino acids: CASQVERATYEQYF. The CDR3, as DNA: TGTGCCAGCCAGGTCGAGCGGGCTACCTACGAGCAGTACTTC.

This rearrangement joins TRBV19 to TRBJ1-5; 7 nucleotides agree with TRBD1. The CDR3 extends over 14 amino acids. Per germline, CDR1 LNHDA and CDR2 SQIVND (reference sequence). V was clipped by 2 bases and J by 7 bases; unmatched bases: 5. CDR3 residues: CASSIPGGRQPQHF. DNA of the CDR3: TGTGCCAGTAGTATACCAGGGGGTCGGCAGCCCCAGCATTTT.

The chain joins TRBV28 to TRBJ1-1; 8 bases are shared with TRBD1. The germline CDR1 and CDR2 sequences are MDHEN and SYDVKM. Germline trimming cut 9 bases from V and 1 base from J; bases unmatched to any gene: 16. The CDR3 is 17 residues long. The CDR3 coding sequence is TGTGCCAGTTGCGGTCAGGGGGCGATTTGGGGGAACACTGAAGCTTTCTTT. Amino acid sequence: CASCGQGAIWGNTEAFF.

The CDR3 loop reads CAWIFPGLGSGNTIYF. CDR3 sequence (DNA): TGTGCCTGGATCTTTCCAGGCTTGGGCTCTGGAAACACCATATATTTT. The chain has TRBV30 and TRBJ1-3; no reliable D call. This CDR3 has 16 amino acids. Germline V gene data show CDR1 as GTSNPN and CDR2 as SVGIG (reference sequence). Trimming removed 4 bases at V and 0 bases at J, with 16 bases between.

The rearrangement joins TRBV5-6 to TRBJ1-5; D is undetermined. Trimming removed 2 bases from V and 3 bases from J, with 9 bases in between. In germline, CDR1 is SGHDT, CDR2 YYEEEE. This CDR3 region has 14 residues. CDR3 loop: CASSFGRINQPQHF. CDR3 in DNA: TGTGCCAGCAGCTTCGGTCGAATCAATCAGCCCCAGCATTTT.

The rearrangement uses TRBV6-5 and TRBJ2-3; 7 nucleotides agree with TRBD2. The CDR3 covers 16 residues. V dropped 0 bases and J dropped 5; count of bases not matched to a gene: 8. Germline values: CDR1 MNHEY, CDR2 SVGAGI. CDR3 bases: TGTGCCAGCAGTTACTCGTTTAGCGGGCTCGAAGATACGCAGTATTTT. Translating gives CASSYSFSGLEDTQYF.

The chain uses TRBV15 and TRBJ1-2, with D unclear. CDR1 and CDR2 (germline): LNHNV, YYDKDF (reference sequence). The ends were cut back, 0 bases at V and 8 bases at J, with 13 bases in the middle. The CDR3 runs to 14 residues. The CDR3 spells CATSRDQEGRGYTF. The CDR3 DNA sequence: TGTGCCACCAGCAGAGATCAGGAGGGTAGGGGCTACACCTTC.

On this clone itself: An end of the junction does not agree with germline; a read error may underlie this. Other DNA sequences in this sample translate to the same CDR3. The J gene is TRBJ1-6, the V gene TRBV6-5; TRBD1 agrees at 12 bases. This CDR3 comprises 14 residues. Germline CDR1 and CDR2: MNHEY and SVGAGI. The CDR3 DNA reads TGTGCCAGCAGCCGGGACAGGGGGCATTCACCCCTACACTTT. This codes for CASSRDRGHSPLHF.

The chain recombines TRBV4-1 with TRBJ1-1; D possibly corresponds to TRBD1 (6 bases). The CDR3 extends over 15 amino acids. Germline CDR1 reads MGHRA; CDR2 reads YSYEKL. Trimming stripped 2 bases from V and 4 bases from J, with 14 bases between. The CDR3 DNA is TGCGCCAGCAGCCAAAGTGGGGGCTTGGGCACTGAAGCTTTCTTT. This sequence encodes CASSQSGGLGTEAFF.

The chain recombines TRBV5-5 with TRBJ1-1, with 10 bases fitting TRBD1. The V gene end was trimmed by 4 bases and the J gene end by 5 bases; junction bases not matched to a gene: 17. The CDR3 has 18 residues. Germline loops: CDR1 SGHKS, CDR2 YYEKEE (reference sequence). This CDR3 is CASSPGQRQGAPRTEAFF. For the CDR3, the DNA is TGTGCCAGCAGCCCGGGACAAAGACAGGGGGCCCCGAGGACTGAAGCTTTCTTT.

J is TRBJ1-1 and V is TRBV9; weak D call: TRBD1 (6 bases). This CDR3 has 16 residues. V was shortened by 4 bases and J by 1 base, with 17 bases between the two germline ends. The germline V gene encodes CDR1 SGDLS and CDR2 YYNGEE. This chain's CDR3 is CASSPLWGQGNTEAFF. The DNA for the CDR3 is TGTGCCAGCAGCCCCCTTTGGGGGCAGGGGAACACTGAAGCTTTCTTT.

V is TRBV29-1 and J is TRBJ2-1; unclear D gene. CDR1 and CDR2 (germline): SQVTM, ANQGSEA. The CDR3 loop spans 12 amino acids. V lost 4 bases and J 3 bases, leaving 7 bases between the germline ends. The CDR3 region has the DNA TGCAGCGTTGCCCGACTCTACAATGAGCAGTTCTTC. It yields the protein CSVARLYNEQFF.

The chain joins TRBV25-1 to TRBJ2-7; 9 nucleotides line up with TRBD2. V gave up 8 bases and J gave up 4 bases; unmatched junction bases: 6. There are 13 residues in the CDR3. CDR1 is MGHDK and CDR2 is SYGVNS in the germline V gene. Here the CDR3 reads CASGIAGVYEQYF. The CDR3 DNA sequence: TGTGCCAGCGGTATAGCGGGGGTGTACGAGCAGTACTTC.

V and J are TRBV18 and TRBJ1-2; 7 nucleotides agree with TRBD1. The CDR3 loop spans 16 amino acids. V lost 3 bases, J lost 0 bases, and 7 bases stayed unmatched. Germline V gives CDR1 KGHSH, CDR2 LQKENI. The CDR3 bases are TGTGCCAGCTCACCCGGACAGGACAAAGCTAACTATGGCTACACCTTC. Translating gives CASSPGQDKANYGYTF. The full variable domain, rest sourced from reference TRBV18 and TRBJ1-2, is NAGVMQNPRHLVRRRGQEARLRCSPMKGHSHVYWYRQLPEEGLKFMVYLQKENIIDESGMPKERFSAEFPKEGPSILRIQQVVRGDSAAYFCASSPGQDKANYGYTFGSGTRLTVV.

The genes are TRBV6-6 and TRBJ1-6; the D gene is possibly TRBD1 (6 bases). Germline lookup yields CDR1 MNHNY and CDR2 SVGAGI (reference sequence). Trimming took 3 bases from V and 6 from J, leaving 12 bases between them. The CDR3 contains 15 residues. The CDR3 region is CASSYGQFSNSPLHF. The CDR3, as DNA: TGTGCCAGCAGTTATGGACAGTTTTCTAATTCACCCCTCCACTTT.

The rearrangement links TRBV5-1 to TRBJ1-5, with a tentative D call TRBD1 (5 bases). V was shortened by 3 bases and J by 7 bases, with 14 bases between the two germline ends. The germline CDR1 and CDR2 sequences are SGHRS and YFSETQ. CDR3 length: 14 amino acids. The DNA for the CDR3 is TGCGCCAGCAGCTCTCAGGGTTTGCACCAGCCCCAGCATTTT. Its translation is CASSSQGLHQPQHF.

Here the CDR3 DNA reads TGTGCCAGCAGTGCCCTTAGCATGAACACTGAAGCTTTCTTT. This gives the protein CASSALSMNTEAFF. The chain recombines TRBV6-1 with TRBJ1-1; D is unresolved. V lost 4 bases and J 0 bases, leaving 9 bases between the germline ends. The CDR3 runs 14 residues. CDR1 is MNHNS and CDR2 is SASEGT in the germline V gene.

The V gene is TRBV18, the J gene TRBJ2-1; a weak D match, TRBD2 (6 bases). The CDR3 spans 14 residues. Per germline, CDR1 KGHSH and CDR2 LQKENI. V lost 3 bases and J 5 bases, leaving 11 bases between the germline ends. In DNA, the CDR3 is TGTGCCAGCTCACCGGGGACGGGAGACAATGAGCAGTTCTTC. Residues: CASSPGTGDNEQFF. Filled out from reference TRBV18 and TRBJ2-1, the complete variable domain reads NAGVMQNPRHLVRRRGQEARLRCSPMKGHSHVYWYRQLPEEGLKFMVYLQKENIIDESGMPKERFSAEFPKEGPSILRIQQVVRGDSAAYFCASSPGTGDNEQFFGPGTRLTVL.

The rearrangement links TRBV18 to TRBJ1-1, with 7 bases identical to TRBD1. The CDR3 is made up of 14 amino acids. Germline CDR1 reads KGHSH; CDR2 reads LQKENI. J was trimmed by 3 bases and V by 5 bases; bases with no gene match: 6. CDR3 coding DNA: TGTGCCAGCTCATCGGACAGGAGATACACTGAAGCTTTCTTT. It yields the protein CASSSDRRYTEAFF.

The V and J genes are TRBV18 and TRBJ2-1; TRBD1 is a possible D gene (6 bases). V lost 3 bases and J lost 7, with 16 bases in between. The CDR3 sequence is 15 residues long. The germline gives CDR1 KGHSH, CDR2 LQKENI. For the CDR3, the DNA is TGTGCCAGCTCACCCACTGGGGGCGACTTGAATGAGCAGTTCTTC. Encoded protein: CASSPTGGDLNEQFF.

The chain joins TRBV16 to TRBJ1-2; D possibly corresponds to TRBD1 (5 bases). V was shortened by 2 bases and J by 9 bases, with 13 bases between the two germline ends. This CDR3 comprises 13 residues. Germline V gene sequence: CDR1 KGHSY, CDR2 FQNENV. CDR3 coding DNA: TGTGCCAGCAGCCAAAGCAGGGTGGAAAGCTACACCTTC. Translated: CASSQSRVESYTF.

With regard to this clone: Other nucleotide sequences in the sample specify the same CDR3. The gene calls are TRBV6-5 and TRBJ1-2; D remains unclear. Trimming removed 6 bases from V and 3 bases from J, with 8 bases in between. The CDR3 has 12 residues. Germline CDR1 MNHEY, CDR2 SVGAGI. CDR3 sequence: CASRRTDYGYTF. The DNA of the CDR3 is TGTGCCAGCAGGAGAACAGACTATGGCTACACCTTC.

The rearrangement links TRBV5-4 to TRBJ2-1; 10 nucleotides align to TRBD1. CDR1 and CDR2 (germline): SGHNT, YYREEE (reference sequence). The ends lost 2 bases at V and 9 bases at J; junction bases unmatched: 8. This CDR3 has 15 residues. The CDR3, as DNA: TGTGCCAGCAGCTTCAGGACAGGGGGTGAAGGTGAGCAGTTCTTC. This sequence encodes CASSFRTGGEGEQFF.